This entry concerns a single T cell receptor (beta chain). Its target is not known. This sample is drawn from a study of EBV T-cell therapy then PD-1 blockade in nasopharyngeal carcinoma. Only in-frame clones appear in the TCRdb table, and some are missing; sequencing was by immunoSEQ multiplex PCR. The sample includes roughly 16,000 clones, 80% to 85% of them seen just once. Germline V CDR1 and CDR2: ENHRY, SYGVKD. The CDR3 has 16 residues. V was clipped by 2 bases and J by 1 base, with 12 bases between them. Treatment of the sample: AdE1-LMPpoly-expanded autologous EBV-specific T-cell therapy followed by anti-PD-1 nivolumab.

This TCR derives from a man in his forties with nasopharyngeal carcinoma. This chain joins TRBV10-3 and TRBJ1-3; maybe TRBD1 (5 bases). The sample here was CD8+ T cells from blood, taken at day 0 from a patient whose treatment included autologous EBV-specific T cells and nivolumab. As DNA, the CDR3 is TGTGCCATCAGTGAGCGGGGACGGTATTCTGGAAACACCATATATTTT. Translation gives CAISERGRYSGNTIYF.